This TCR beta chain was sequenced in a study of blood T cell repertoires in COVID-19. Overall study context: Sites in the United States, Italy and Spain provided acute and convalescent COVID-19 samples. The cDNA or gDNA used as material had been derived from T cells, B-cell-depleted T cells, or PBMCs.

Between the trimmed V and J ends, which lost 4 bases and 3 bases, there was a span of 16 bases. This CDR3 has 16 residues. Looked up from germline, CDR1 is MRHNA and CDR2 is SNTAGT. In terms of age and location, participants ranged from roughly 18 to 90 years and lived in under 30 US areas. In Cohort 3, a recovered donor had either two negative PCRs, clearance, or symptom resolution. Sequencing was performed with immunoSEQ multiplex PCR; in TCRdb, only in-frame clones are kept and a portion is missing. The sample lists hundreds of thousands of clones; 80% to 90% were seen once. What was sequenced was PBMCs or T cells enriched from blood (not recorded which). The rearrangement links TRBV6-4 to TRBJ2-1, with D tentatively TRBD2 (7 bases). This receptor was identified in a man under 40 who had recovered from COVID-19. This CDR3 reads CASSAWGEGDYNEQFF. The DNA for the CDR3 is TGTGCCAGCAGTGCCTGGGGGGAGGGGGACTACAATGAGCAGTTCTTC.